This T cell receptor beta chain was retrieved from a study of blood T cell repertoires in COVID-19. About the research overall: Samples of COVID-19 (acute and convalescent) were obtained from the United States, Italy and Spain. T cells, B-cell-depleted T cells, or PBMCs supplied cDNA or gDNA.

Measured with immunoSEQ multiplex PCR; TCRdb has only the in-frame clones, and not every one. The data show about 59,000 clones, approximately 89% seen once. Germline-derived CDR1 and CDR2 are MDHEN and SYDVKM. V trimming: 6 bases; J trimming: 1 base; junction bases outside the gene matches: 6. There are 15 residues in the CDR3. The receptor comes from a man aged 55 to 70 with active or convalescent COVID-19. Sequenced sample: peripheral blood. The chain has TRBV28 and TRBJ1-5, with 7 bases identical to TRBD1. The CDR3 nucleotides read TGTGCCAGCAGCCGAGGACAGGTGAGCAATCAGCCCCAGCATTTT. Translation gives CASSRGQVSNQPQHF.